Detailed here is one TCR beta chain. Its antigen is still unknown. A single base separates this from a much larger clone, so it may be a read error. These data come from a study of shared clonotypes between healthy human individuals. Study results and limitations: Some naive CD4 clonotypes, around 4.9%, turned up in common across a few donors. Against clonotypes common to all four donors, non-shared ones had lower generation probabilities. Rarefaction exposed incomplete sorted-subset sequencing despite large depth.

This CDR3 has 13 residues. V shed 5 bases, J shed 2 bases, and the junction held 3 bases outside the gene matches. Germline V CDR1 and CDR2: SGHVS, FQNEAQ. Measured with immunoSEQ multiplex PCR; TCRdb has only the in-frame clones, and not every one. In the table there are around 940,000 clones, approximately 80% of which are singletons. The specimen sequenced was memory CD4+ T cells sorted from blood. Subset here: CD45RA-negative fraction. The gene calls are TRBV7-8 and TRBJ2-7; 7 nucleotides agree with TRBD1. This sequence originates from a man younger than 35 in good health. The CDR3 sequence: CASSGTGAYEQYF. DNA of the CDR3: TGTGCCAGCAGCGGAACAGGGGCCTACGAGCAGTACTTC.